The 20 T cell receptor beta chains below were found in one sample sequenced in a study of memory CD4+ T cells and cytomegalovirus serostatus. Single viable CD3+CD4+CD8-CD45RO+ cells were sorted as the memory CD4+ T cells. Sequenced by immunoSEQ multiplex PCR; TCRdb stores in-frame clones only, minus some. In the table there are 35,000 to 50,000 clones, about 82% of which are singletons. The sequenced sample was memory CD4+ T cells from blood. The receptors shown here come from an adult in good health and CMV-seronegative.

The chain links TRBV9 to TRBJ2-5; 9 nucleotides align to TRBD2. The germline CDR1 and CDR2 sequences are SGDLS and YYNGEE. The V segment lost 4 bases and the J segment 1 base; nucleotides outside the gene matches: 14. This CDR3 is 18 amino acids long. The CDR3 reads CASSPLKRASGTQETQYF. The CDR3 DNA reads as TGTGCCAGCAGCCCTCTCAAACGGGCTAGCGGGACCCAAGAGACCCAGTACTTC.

The V and J genes are TRBV5-1 and TRBJ2-7, with TRBD1 matching over 10 bases. V gave up 4 bases and J gave up 2 bases; unmatched junction bases: 3. The CDR3 is 14 amino acids. The germline gives CDR1 SGHRS, CDR2 YFSETQ. CDR3 loop: CASSPGTGAYEQYF. The DNA of the CDR3 is TGCGCCAGCAGCCCCGGGACAGGGGCCTACGAGCAGTACTTC.

This sequence joins TRBV4-2 and TRBJ2-3, with D maybe TRBD2 (5 bases). V lost 0 bases, J lost 2 bases, and 15 bases lay in between. The CDR3 is made up of 17 amino acids. Germline-derived CDR1 and CDR2 are LGHNA and YNFKEQ. The CDR3 here is CASSQDRRVGTTDTQYF. CDR3 sequence (DNA): TGTGCCAGCAGCCAAGACCGGCGGGTGGGAACCACAGATACGCAGTATTTT.

The chain combines TRBV30 with TRBJ2-7; tentatively, D is TRBD1 or TRBD2 (5 bases each). The ends were cut back, 2 bases at V and 2 bases at J, with 13 bases in the middle. The CDR3 length is 14 residues. Germline CDR1 is GTSNPN and CDR2 is SVGIG (reference sequence). Written as DNA, the CDR3 is TGTGCCTGGAGTCCGGGACCCCTCACCTACGAGCAGTACTTC. Its protein is CAWSPGPLTYEQYF.

The rearrangement links TRBV6-6 to TRBJ1-1, with TRBD1 as a possible D gene (5 bases). The CDR3 runs 16 residues. The germline V and J ends were trimmed by 2 bases and 0 bases, with 13 bases remaining between them. From germline, CDR1 is MNHNY and CDR2 SVGAGI (reference sequence). The CDR3 bases are TGTGCCAGCAGTTACGAGGGGTCAACTTTGAACACTGAAGCTTTCTTT. It encodes CASSYEGSTLNTEAFF.

This chain's CDR3 is CATMSPGGIGTDTQYF. In nucleotides, the CDR3 is TGTGCCACTATGAGCCCTGGCGGCATTGGCACAGATACGCAGTATTTT. The V gene is TRBV28, the J gene TRBJ2-3, with D hard to call. The length of the CDR3 is 16 residues. V was shortened by 10 bases and J by 1 base, with 21 bases between the two germline ends. Germline values: CDR1 MDHEN, CDR2 SYDVKM. The variable domain in full, with the rest retrieved from reference TRBV28 and TRBJ2-3, is DVKVTQSSRYLVKRTGEKVFLECVQDMDHENMFWYRQDPGLGLRLIYFSYDVKMKEKGDIPEGYSVSREKKERFSLILESASTNQTSMYLCATMSPGGIGTDTQYFGPGTRLTVL.

The sample holds one count of this clone. This chain connects TRBV30 to TRBJ1-1, with D possibly being TRBD1 (5 bases). There are 13 residues in the CDR3. Germline-derived CDR1 and CDR2 are GTSNPN and SVGIG (reference sequence). V lost 2 bases and J lost 4, with 11 bases in between. The CDR3: CAWSPGGVTEAFF. The CDR3 DNA is TGTGCCTGGAGTCCCGGGGGAGTCACTGAAGCTTTCTTT.

J is TRBJ2-1 and V is TRBV7-9, with 12 nucleotides matching TRBD2. Germline V gives CDR1 SEHNR, CDR2 FQNEAQ (reference sequence). With 2 bases clipped from V and 4 bases from J, the junction kept 9 bases outside the gene matches. This CDR3 is built from 18 residues. CDR3 nucleotide sequence: TGTGCCAGCAGCTTACCCCCCCGACTAGCGGGAGTTTACAATGAGCAGTTCTTC. This gives the protein CASSLPPRLAGVYNEQFF.

The rearrangement links TRBV28 to TRBJ2-7; D is undetermined. CDR1 is MDHEN, CDR2 SYDVKM, per germline. The CDR3 consists of 15 residues. With 2 bases removed from V and 3 bases from J, the gap between germline ends came to 14 bases. CDR3 residues: CASSLGMVSIYEQYF. The CDR3 DNA reads TGTGCCAGCAGTTTAGGAATGGTTTCGATCTACGAGCAGTACTTC.

V and J are TRBV4-1 and TRBJ1-3, with 9 bases that match TRBD1. V was clipped by 2 bases and J by 4 bases; unmatched bases: 3. This CDR3 is built from 15 residues. CDR1 is MGHRA, CDR2 YSYEKL, per germline. The CDR3 nucleotides are TGCGCCAGCAGCCAACGGACAGGGGACGGAAACACCATATATTTT. Its translation is CASSQRTGDGNTIYF.

V gene TRBV28 combines with J gene TRBJ2-2, with a weak D call TRBD1 (6 bases). CDR1 MDHEN and CDR2 SYDVKM come from the germline V gene. CDR3 length equals 13 residues. V dropped 2 bases and J dropped 8 bases, with 9 bases sitting between them. The CDR3 sequence: CASSLGGQGELFF. CDR3 nucleotides: TGTGCCAGCAGTTTAGGGGGCCAGGGGGAGCTGTTTTTT.

The count of this clone is one. This CDR3 is CASTSGGGASEQYF. CDR3 in DNA: TGTGCCAGCACCTCGGGGGGGGGCGCGTCCGAGCAGTACTTC. This chain uses TRBV7-9 with TRBJ2-7; TRBD2 agrees at 8 bases. Unmatched junction bases numbered 11, after V lost 7 bases and J lost 6 bases. CDR1 is SEHNR and CDR2 is FQNEAQ in the germline V gene (reference sequence). The CDR3 runs 14 residues.

V and J are TRBV7-2 and TRBJ2-1; 13 bases are shared with TRBD2. Germline CDR1 reads SGHTA; CDR2 reads FQGNSA. Losses at the gene ends were 4 bases for V and 7 bases for J; bases not matched to a gene: 7. The CDR3 loop spans 16 amino acids. The CDR3 sequence is CASSSRTSGSENEQFF. The CDR3 region has the DNA TGTGCCAGCAGCTCTCGGACTAGCGGGAGCGAGAATGAGCAGTTCTTC.

This sequence joins TRBV5-1 and TRBJ1-4; a weak D match, TRBD1 (6 bases). This CDR3 comprises 15 residues. Germline lookup yields CDR1 SGHRS and CDR2 YFSETQ. V was trimmed by 0 bases and J by 2 bases, leaving 8 bases between them. CDR3 nucleotide sequence: TGCGCCAGCAGCTTGGCTCAGGGGACTAATGAAAAACTGTTTTTT. Amino acid sequence: CASSLAQGTNEKLFF. The full variable domain, in which reference TRBV5-1 and TRBJ1-4 provide the parts outside the CDR3, is KAGVTQTPRYLIKTRGQQVTLSCSPISGHRSVSWYQQTPGQGLQFLFEYFSETQRNKGNFPGRFSGRQFSNSRSEMNVSTLELGDSALYLCASSLAQGTNEKLFFGSGTQLSVL.

The chain recombines TRBV7-8 with TRBJ2-1; 16 nucleotides line up with TRBD2. The CDR3 runs to 15 residues. Germline assignment: CDR1 SGHVS and CDR2 FQNEAQ. J was trimmed by 8 bases and V by 7 bases; bases with no gene match: 5. CDR3 sequence (DNA): TGTGCCAGCACCGCCGGGACTAGCGGGGGGGATGAGCAGTTCTTC. This translates into CASTAGTSGGDEQFF.

DNA for the CDR3: TGTGCCAGCAGTGTTAGCGAGCAGAGCACAGATACGCAGTATTTT. Protein product: CASSVSEQSTDTQYF. The chain employs TRBV28 and TRBJ2-3; weak D call: TRBD2 (5 bases). V gave up 5 bases and J gave up 0 bases, with 12 bases separating them. The CDR3 contains 15 residues. Germline CDR1 reads MDHEN; CDR2 reads SYDVKM.

The chain uses TRBV15 and TRBJ2-5; D is ambiguous. CDR3 size: 13 residues. V lost 3 bases, J lost 5 bases, and 10 bases lay in between. Germline CDR1 is LNHNV and CDR2 is YYDKDF (reference sequence). DNA for the CDR3: TGTGCCACCAGCAGGGAAGCGTGGGAGACCCAGTACTTC. It encodes CATSREAWETQYF.

The chain employs TRBV5-4 and TRBJ2-7, with 13 bases aligning to TRBD2. From germline, CDR1 is SGHNT and CDR2 YYREEE (reference sequence). This CDR3 spans 16 amino acids. V trimming: 4 bases; J trimming: 0 bases; junction bases outside the gene matches: 4. CDR3 sequence: CASSQGLAGISYEQYF. In DNA form, the CDR3 reads TGTGCCAGCAGCCAGGGACTAGCGGGAATCTCCTACGAGCAGTACTTC.

The CDR3, as DNA: TGCGCCAGCAGCCAAGTTCGGGGCGGCCGTCCAGGAGGTGGCTACACCTTC. Translating it yields CASSQVRGGRPGGGYTF. The gene calls are TRBV4-1 and TRBJ1-2; weak D call: TRBD1 (5 bases). There are 17 residues in the CDR3. Germline CDR1 and CDR2: MGHRA and YSYEKL. Deletions cut 1 base from V and 7 bases from J, with 22 bases between.

V and J are TRBV15 and TRBJ2-2, with D hard to call. V lost 1 base and J lost 4, with 7 bases in between. Germline V lookup: CDR1 LNHNV, CDR2 YYDKDF (reference sequence). The CDR3 covers 14 residues. DNA for the CDR3: TGTGCCACCAGCAGAGGACTCTCCACCGGGGAGCTGTTTTTT. Its translation is CATSRGLSTGELFF. Looking up the rest from reference TRBV15 and TRBJ2-2 gives the full variable domain: DAMVIQNPRYQVTQFGKPVTLSCSQTLNHNVMYWYQQKSSQAPKLLFHYYDKDFNNEADTPDNFQSRRPNTSFCFLDIRSPGLGDTAMYLCATSRGLSTGELFFGEGSRLTVL.